This record looks at one TCR beta chain sequence and its context. Its specificity is not known. Unique molecular identifiers were incorporated when the TCRbeta library was constructed. One entry per CDR3 protein results from TCRdb running MiXCR on the PCR reads. The sample holds over 400,000 distinct CDR3 sequences, 43% seen once. The CDR3 sequence is 12 residues long. The V end lost 4 bases, the J end lost 7 bases, and 9 bases lay between the germline ends. CDR1 is SGHRS, CDR2 YFSETQ, per germline. The sample is drawn from a study of T-cell reconstitution after alpha-beta-depleted transplantation in children. Study-level points and caveats: After transplant, high TCRbeta diversity at day 60 in some patients arose from surviving recipient T cells and thymic progenitors. There were reportedly several hundred expanded graft clones from which alpha-beta T cells came about two months after transplant.

This sequence originates from a girl aged 2 to 9 with aplastic anemia, due to receive a stem cell transplant. V usage is TRBV5-1 and J usage is TRBJ2-1; no reliable D call. The material was PBMCs, obtained before TCRalphabeta/CD19-depleted stem cell transplant. The CDR3 reads CASSGTRNEQFF. The CDR3 region has the DNA TGCGCCAGCAGCGGCACGCGAAATGAGCAGTTCTTC.